The sequence of this TCR beta chain was determined in a study of T cell changes during pregnancy in multiple sclerosis. The germline V and J ends were trimmed by 4 bases and 3 bases, with 10 bases remaining between them. Germline loops: CDR1 SGDLS, CDR2 YYNGEE. This CDR3 comprises 14 residues. Measured with immunoSEQ multiplex PCR; TCRdb has only the in-frame clones, and not every one. The sample contains tens of thousands of clones, roughly 90% of which appear only once. The rearrangement joins TRBV9 to TRBJ1-4; perhaps TRBD1 as D (5 bases). The input for sequencing was CD8+ T cells from peripheral blood mononuclear cells, taken before pregnancy. The TCR sequence derives from a female donor with multiple sclerosis, enrolled in a pregnancy study. The CDR3 region is CASSSGGSNEKLFF. The CDR3 bases are TGTGCCAGCAGCTCGGGGGGTTCTAATGAAAAACTGTTTTTT.